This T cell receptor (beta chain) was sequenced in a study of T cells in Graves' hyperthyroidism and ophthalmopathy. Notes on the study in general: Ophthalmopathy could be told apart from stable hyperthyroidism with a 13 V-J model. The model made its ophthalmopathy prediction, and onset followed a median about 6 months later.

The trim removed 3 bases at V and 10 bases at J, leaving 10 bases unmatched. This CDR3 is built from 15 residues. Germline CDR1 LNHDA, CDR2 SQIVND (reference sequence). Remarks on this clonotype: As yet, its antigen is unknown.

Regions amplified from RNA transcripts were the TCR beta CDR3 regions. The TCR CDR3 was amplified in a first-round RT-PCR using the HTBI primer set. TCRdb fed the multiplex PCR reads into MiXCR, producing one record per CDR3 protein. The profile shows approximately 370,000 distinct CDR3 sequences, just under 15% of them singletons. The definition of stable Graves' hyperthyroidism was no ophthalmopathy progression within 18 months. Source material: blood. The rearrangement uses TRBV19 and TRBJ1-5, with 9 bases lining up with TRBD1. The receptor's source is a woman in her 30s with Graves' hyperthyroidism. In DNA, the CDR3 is TGTGCCAGTAGTATTTACAGGACAGGGGATATACCCCAGCATTTT. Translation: CASSIYRTGDIPQHF.